The clone carrying this T cell receptor beta chain was recorded many times. Its antigen is not known. The time point denotes: newly diagnosed GD, antithyroid drugs for less than 3 months. RNA isolated from PBMCs was used to make the TCR library. This sample stems from a study of regulatory T cells in long-lasting Graves disease. Construction of TCR beta libraries relied on iRepertoire HTBI primers and on Arm-PCR targeting CDR3 regions. TCRdb used MiXCR to reprocess the multiplex PCR reads, holding one entry per CDR3 protein. Counted here are 400,000 to 650,000 distinct CDR3 sequences, around 16% occurring once; the ten biggest clones make up approximately 25%. Overall study findings and caveats: TRBV28, TRBJ1-2 and TRBJ2-5 were favored in persistent disease.

The CDR3 sequence is 15 residues long. Trimming cost V 3 bases and J 3 bases; bases outside gene matches: 3. CDR1 is SNHLY and CDR2 is FYNNEI in the germline V gene. These data were also reused for a study on T cells in Graves' hyperthyroidism and ophthalmopathy.

The chain links TRBV2 to TRBJ2-3, with 10 bases aligning to TRBD1. Sample: peripheral blood mononuclear cells (PBMCs), taken at new diagnosis, from a patient treated with antithyroid drugs. The receptor was isolated from a middle-aged woman with Graves disease. CDR3 loop: CASSEGTGVTDTQYF. The CDR3 DNA is TGTGCCAGCAGTGAGGGGACAGGGGTAACAGATACGCAGTATTTT. Combining the CDR3 with reference TRBV2 and TRBJ2-3 gives the whole variable domain EPEVTQTPSHQVTQMGQEVILRCVPISNHLYFYWYRQILGQKVEFLVSFYNNEISEKSEIFDDQFSVERPDGSNFTLKIRSTKLEDSAMYFCASSEGTGVTDTQYFGPGTRLTVL.